Shown below are 28 T cell receptor beta chains from a single sample sequenced in a study of T cells in Graves' hyperthyroidism and ophthalmopathy. TCR beta CDR3 sequences were amplified from RNA transcripts. With the HTBI primer set, the TCR CDR3 went through a first round of RT-PCR. Each CDR3 protein is one row after TCRdb ran MiXCR on the multiplex PCR reads. The table records about 530,000 distinct CDR3 sequences, more than 15% of them present only once. The sequencing input was blood. These TCRs come from a young woman with Graves' ophthalmopathy.

This clonotype has a count of ten or more. This CDR3 is CASSSSGTEEKLFF. CDR3 nucleotides: TGTGCCAGCAGTTCCTCAGGGACAGAAGAAAAACTGTTTTTT. The chain links TRBV12-3 or TRBV12-4 to TRBJ1-4; 7 nucleotides agree with TRBD1. The CDR3 is 14 residues long. Losses at the gene ends were 4 bases for V and 8 bases for J; bases not matched to a gene: 7.

The chain joins TRBV4-1 to TRBJ2-1; possible D gene TRBD2, 6 bases. This CDR3 contains 16 residues. V lost 3 bases and J 4 bases, leaving 16 bases between the germline ends. Germline loops: CDR1 MGHRA, CDR2 YSYEKL. CDR3 coding DNA: TGCGCCAGCAGCCACCTTGACGCGGGACCGTACAATGAGCAGTTCTTC. Translation: CASSHLDAGPYNEQFF.

This clonotype was seen many times. The chain is built from TRBV28 and TRBJ2-5; no reliable D call. V was trimmed by 4 bases and J by 1 base, leaving 16 bases between them. Germline V gene sequence: CDR1 MDHEN, CDR2 SYDVKM. CDR3 length equals 16 residues. CDR3 DNA sequence: TGTGCCAGCAGTTCCCTCTTAGGGCCAGGCCAAGAGACCCAGTACTTC. Its protein is CASSSLLGPGQETQYF.

CDR3 DNA sequence: TGCGCCAGCAGCCAACCAGGGGCGAACACTGAAGCTTTCTTT. Encoded protein: CASSQPGANTEAFF. This chain uses TRBV4-3 with TRBJ1-1; perhaps TRBD1 as D (6 bases). Germline lookup yields CDR1 LGHNA and CDR2 YSLEER. The CDR3 sequence is 14 residues long. V was clipped by 2 bases and J by 1 base, with 8 bases between them.

Concerning this clonotype itself: A much larger clonotype is one base distant, so this may be a read error. The gene calls are TRBV3-1 and TRBJ1-5, with TRBD1 as a possible D gene (5 bases). Germline-derived CDR1 and CDR2 are LGHDT and YNNKEL (reference sequence). CDR3 length equals 14 residues. V shed 4 bases and J shed 6 bases, with 13 bases lying between them. CDR3 region: CASSLGRGIQPQHF. Written as DNA, the CDR3 is TGTGCCAGCAGCCTTGGACGGGGGATTCAGCCCCAGCATTTT.

At least ten counts were recorded for this clonotype. J is TRBJ2-7 and V is TRBV5-4, with 14 bases matching TRBD2. V was clipped by 0 bases and J by 6 bases; unmatched bases: 2. The germline V gene has CDR1 SGHNT and CDR2 YYREEE (reference sequence). CDR3 length: 15 amino acids. The CDR3 is CASSLAGTSGGEQYF. DNA of the CDR3: TGTGCCAGCAGCTTGGCCGGGACTAGCGGGGGCGAGCAGTACTTC. The full variable domain, with the rest looked up from reference TRBV5-4 and TRBJ2-7, is ETGVTQSPTHLIKTRGQQVTLRCSSQSGHNTVSWYQQALGQGPQFIFQYYREEENGRGNFPPRFSGLQFPNYSSELNVNALELDDSALYLCASSLAGTSGGEQYFGPGTRLTVT.

This rearrangement joins TRBV7-2 to TRBJ2-2; D possibly matches TRBD1 or TRBD2 (6 bases each). Trimming took 2 bases from V and 5 from J, leaving 15 bases between them. Per germline, CDR1 SGHTA and CDR2 FQGNSA. CDR3 size: 16 residues. CDR3 in amino acids: CASSLSGAHLTGELFF. The CDR3 nucleotides are TGTGCCAGCAGCTTATCGGGGGCGCATTTAACCGGGGAGCTGTTTTTT.

This chain joins TRBV12-5 and TRBJ2-5; the match to TRBD2 covers 7 bases. The CDR3 runs to 16 residues. Germline V CDR1 and CDR2: LGHNT, FRNRAP. Trimming at V came to 6 bases and at J to 7 bases, leaving 17 bases not matched to a gene. CDR3 DNA sequence: TGTGCTAGTGGCCAAGCCGACCCACGGCGCGGGGGGACCCAGTACTTC. It translates to CASGQADPRRGGTQYF.

This clonotype was seen many times. The chain employs TRBV28 and TRBJ2-3, with D perhaps matching TRBD1 or TRBD2 (5 bases each). V lost 8 bases and J lost 5, with 20 bases in between. The CDR3 is 15 residues long. The V gene's germline CDR1 is MDHEN and CDR2 SYDVKM. The CDR3 coding sequence is TGTGCCAGCCGATTGGGACCGAGAGTTAAAGATACGCAGTATTTT. Its translation is CASRLGPRVKDTQYF. The whole variable domain, remainder taken from reference TRBV28 and TRBJ2-3, is DVKVTQSSRYLVKRTGEKVFLECVQDMDHENMFWYRQDPGLGLRLIYFSYDVKMKEKGDIPEGYSVSREKKERFSLILESASTNQTSMYLCASRLGPRVKDTQYFGPGTRLTVL.

The rearrangement joins TRBV11-1 to TRBJ2-1; D gene uncertain. Germline lookup yields CDR1 SGHAT and CDR2 FQDESV (reference sequence). Deletions cut 4 bases from V and 8 bases from J, with 9 bases between. This CDR3 is built from 12 residues. CDR3 DNA sequence: TGTGCCAGCAGCTCGAATCTCGATGAGCAGTTCTTC. It codes for CASSSNLDEQFF. Based on the CDR3 plus reference TRBV11-1 and TRBJ2-1, the full variable domain is EAEVAQSPRYKITEKSQAVAFWCDPISGHATLYWYRQILGQGPELLVQFQDESVVDDSQLPKDRFSAERLKGVDSTLKIQPAELGDSAMYLCASSSNLDEQFFGPGTRLTVL.

This clonotype showed up many times. The chain combines TRBV3-1 with TRBJ1-2; D is unresolved. The germline V gene has CDR1 LGHDT and CDR2 YNNKEL (reference sequence). CDR3 length: 14 amino acids. V was pared by 0 bases and J by 4 bases, with 9 bases between. CDR3 region: CASSQDTALYGYTF. CDR3 nucleotide sequence: TGTGCCAGCAGCCAAGATACAGCCCTCTATGGCTACACCTTC.

The rearrangement uses TRBV14 and TRBJ1-5; D is ambiguous. Germline loops: CDR1 SGHDN, CDR2 FVKESK. V was trimmed by 1 base and J by 1 base, leaving 5 bases between them. The length of the CDR3 is 14 residues. Here the CDR3 reads CASSQAGSNQPQHF. CDR3 bases: TGTGCCAGCAGCCAAGCTGGGAGCAATCAGCCCCAGCATTTT. The variable domain in full, with the rest retrieved from reference TRBV14 and TRBJ1-5, is EAGVTQFPSHSVIEKGQTVTLRCDPISGHDNLYWYRRVMGKEIKFLLHFVKESKQDESGMPNNRFLAERTGGTYSTLKVQPAELEDSGVYFCASSQAGSNQPQHFGDGTRLSIL.

The CDR3 sequence is CATRDYTADNSPLHF. In DNA, the CDR3 is TGTGCCACCAGGGATTATACAGCAGATAATTCACCCCTCCACTTT. The chain joins TRBV15 to TRBJ1-6, with unresolved D. The CDR3 consists of 15 residues. Trimming shortened V by 6 bases and J by 5 bases, and 14 bases separated the two germline ends. The germline gives CDR1 LNHNV, CDR2 YYDKDF (reference sequence).

The table lists this clonotype with many counts. The chain carries TRBV6-2 or TRBV6-3 and TRBJ2-7; no reliable D call. The CDR3 consists of 13 residues. Trimming shortened V by 0 bases and J by 1 base, and 4 bases separated the two germline ends. Looked up from germline, CDR1 is MNHEY and CDR2 is SVGEGT. The CDR3 loop is CASSYSLSYEQYF. The DNA for the CDR3 is TGTGCCAGCAGTTACTCATTGTCCTACGAGCAGTACTTC.

This chain uses TRBV5-1 with TRBJ2-1; 9 nucleotides align to TRBD2. Germline CDR1 reads SGHRS; CDR2 reads YFSETQ. The CDR3 consists of 14 residues. J was trimmed by 10 bases and V by 4 bases; bases with no gene match: 9. CDR3 nucleotides: TGCGCCAGCAGCCTCGAGCGGGAGGTGGTGGAGCAGTTCTTC. This gives the protein CASSLEREVVEQFF.

Many counts were recorded for this clonotype. The chain has TRBV12-3 or TRBV12-4 and TRBJ1-2; D is uncertain. The CDR3 runs 14 residues. Trimming stripped 1 base from V and 4 bases from J, with 10 bases between. CDR3: CASSLGKTPYGYTF. CDR3 nucleotides: TGTGCCAGCAGTTTAGGGAAAACCCCCTATGGCTACACCTTC.

This clonotype has only a few counts. The genes are TRBV6-1 and TRBJ1-2; D is undetermined. CDR3 length equals 13 residues. V lost 0 bases to trimming and J lost 8 bases, with 10 bases between them. Germline V CDR1 and CDR2: MNHNS, SASEGT. CDR3 amino acids: CASSEAGVGGYTF. The CDR3 nucleotides read TGTGCCAGCAGTGAAGCAGGCGTGGGGGGCTACACCTTC.

The sample holds many counts of this clonotype. The V call is TRBV6-5, the J call TRBJ1-1; D unresolved. This CDR3 is built from 15 residues. CDR1 is MNHEY, CDR2 SVGAGI, per germline. Trimming shortened V by 0 bases and J by 4 bases, and 12 bases separated the two germline ends. This chain's CDR3 is CASSYSIAQPTEAFF. The CDR3 DNA sequence: TGTGCCAGCAGTTACTCGATAGCCCAACCCACTGAAGCTTTCTTT.

There are many counts of this clonotype. This chain joins TRBV7-3 and TRBJ2-1; TRBD2 matches at 8 bases. Germline values: CDR1 SGHTA, CDR2 FQGTGA. The CDR3 is 15 amino acids. Losses at the gene ends were 4 bases for V and 8 bases for J; bases not matched to a gene: 10. Here the CDR3 reads CASSSNAGGRYEQFF. The CDR3 DNA sequence: TGTGCCAGCAGCTCAAATGCGGGGGGCCGGTATGAGCAGTTCTTC.

This clonotype appeared a few times. The chain combines TRBV7-9 with TRBJ1-3; D unresolved. V was shortened by 3 bases and J by 3 bases, with 9 bases between the two germline ends. Looked up from germline, CDR1 is SEHNR and CDR2 is FQNEAQ (reference sequence). This CDR3 is 14 amino acids long. CDR3 in DNA: TGTGCCAGCAGCTTCCGCTACCTTGGAAACACCATATATTTT. The encoded protein is CASSFRYLGNTIYF. The variable domain in full, completed from reference TRBV7-9 and TRBJ1-3, reads DTGVSQNPRHKITKRGQNVTFRCDPISEHNRLYWYRQTLGQGPEFLTYFQNEAQLEKSRLLSDRFSAERPKGSFSTLEIQRTEQGDSAMYLCASSFRYLGNTIYFGEGSWLTVV.

At least ten counts were recorded for this clonotype. This chain links TRBV2 with TRBJ2-3, with D perhaps TRBD2 (5 bases). The CDR3 extends over 14 amino acids. Germline CDR1 and CDR2: SNHLY and FYNNEI. V shed 3 bases and J shed 6 bases, with 13 bases lying between them. As DNA, the CDR3 is TGTGCCAGCAGTGAGGACTCCCCGGGGGATACGCAGTATTTT. Its translation: CASSEDSPGDTQYF.

The rearrangement joins TRBV5-1 to TRBJ2-1; TRBD1 matches 9 bases. The CDR3 sequence is 17 residues long. Losses at the gene ends were 3 bases for V and 6 bases for J; bases not matched to a gene: 13. Germline loops: CDR1 SGHRS, CDR2 YFSETQ. The CDR3: CASSSGTGISLRNEQFF. The DNA of the CDR3 is TGCGCCAGCAGCTCCGGGACAGGGATTTCCTTACGCAATGAGCAGTTCTTC.

The rearrangement joins TRBV6-2 or TRBV6-3 to TRBJ2-7; D is possibly TRBD2 (6 bases). This CDR3 contains 12 residues. CDR1 and CDR2 from the germline V gene are MNHEY and SVGEGT. Trimming left V 6 bases short and J 4 bases short, with 10 bases between. The CDR3 protein is CASSYAGYEQYF. Written as DNA, the CDR3 is TGTGCCAGCAGCTACGCGGGGTACGAGCAGTACTTC.

This clonotype has at least ten counts. The chain combines TRBV7-2 with TRBJ1-5; 7 bases map to TRBD1. The CDR3 extends over 15 amino acids. CDR1 is SGHTA, CDR2 FQGNSA, per germline. J gave up 0 bases and V 3 bases, and 2 bases lay outside the gene matches. The CDR3 is CASSFGTVSNQPQHF. The CDR3 bases are TGTGCCAGCAGCTTCGGGACAGTTAGCAATCAGCCCCAGCATTTT.

The chain recombines TRBV20-1 with TRBJ2-1; 10 bases agree with TRBD2. The CDR3 contains 16 residues. CDR1 and CDR2 (germline): DFQATT, SNEGSKA (reference sequence). V lost 0 bases to trimming and J lost 9 bases; unmatched junction nucleotides: 11. In nucleotides, the CDR3 is TGCAGTGCTAGAGATTGGGTAGCGGGGGGTCACGGTGAGCAGTTCTTC. Translating it yields CSARDWVAGGHGEQFF.

This clonotype was observed at least ten times. The J gene is TRBJ2-7, the V gene TRBV28; no clear D gene. This CDR3 contains 15 residues. Germline assignment: CDR1 MDHEN and CDR2 SYDVKM. V was trimmed by 5 bases and J by 0 bases, leaving 14 bases between them. The CDR3 DNA follows: TGTGCCAGCAGTCCATACACGGTGAGCTCCTACGAGCAGTACTTC. Translated, it gives CASSPYTVSSYEQYF. Complete variable domain (other parts from reference TRBV28 and TRBJ2-7): DVKVTQSSRYLVKRTGEKVFLECVQDMDHENMFWYRQDPGLGLRLIYFSYDVKMKEKGDIPEGYSVSREKKERFSLILESASTNQTSMYLCASSPYTVSSYEQYFGPGTRLTVT.

V gene TRBV6-1 combines with J gene TRBJ2-7; the D gene is possibly TRBD2 (6 bases). Germline V lookup: CDR1 MNHNS, CDR2 SASEGT. This CDR3 region has 13 residues. The germline V and J ends were trimmed by 6 bases and 4 bases, with 13 bases remaining between them. The CDR3 reads CASSRGAGYEQYF. In DNA, the CDR3 is TGTGCCAGCAGCCGAGGGGCGGGATACGAGCAGTACTTC.

This clonotype came up many times. The V call is TRBV3-1, the J call TRBJ1-1, with 10 bases lining up with TRBD1. V dropped 4 bases and J dropped 0; count of bases not matched to a gene: 5. CDR3 length: 16 amino acids. Germline V gene sequence: CDR1 LGHDT, CDR2 YNNKEL (reference sequence). The CDR3 sequence: CASSPDRGGMNTEAFF. The DNA for the CDR3 is TGTGCCAGCAGCCCGGACAGGGGGGGAATGAACACTGAAGCTTTCTTT.